This TCR beta chain was profiled in a study of response to subunit inactivated influenza vaccine. V was pared by 4 bases and J by 2 bases, with 3 bases of the junction left unmatched. The CDR3 extends over 14 amino acids. Findings and caveats of the study: It was suggested by the authors that few new T cells are recruited by each seasonal influenza vaccination.

As for this clonotype: Its antigen is currently unknown.

TCRdb passed the RT-PCR reads through MiXCR, listing each CDR3 protein once. The sample carries 650,000 to 700,000 distinct CDR3 sequences, about a sixth recorded once. This receptor was identified in a man aged 50-60 years who received an inactivated influenza vaccine. The material sequenced was PBMCs from blood, taken 12 days after vaccination. The chain recombines TRBV12-3 or TRBV12-4 with TRBJ2-7, with 9 nucleotides matching TRBD2. The chain's CDR3 is CASSSGLATYEQYF. In nucleotides, the CDR3 is TGTGCCAGCAGTTCGGGACTAGCTACCTACGAGCAGTACTTC.